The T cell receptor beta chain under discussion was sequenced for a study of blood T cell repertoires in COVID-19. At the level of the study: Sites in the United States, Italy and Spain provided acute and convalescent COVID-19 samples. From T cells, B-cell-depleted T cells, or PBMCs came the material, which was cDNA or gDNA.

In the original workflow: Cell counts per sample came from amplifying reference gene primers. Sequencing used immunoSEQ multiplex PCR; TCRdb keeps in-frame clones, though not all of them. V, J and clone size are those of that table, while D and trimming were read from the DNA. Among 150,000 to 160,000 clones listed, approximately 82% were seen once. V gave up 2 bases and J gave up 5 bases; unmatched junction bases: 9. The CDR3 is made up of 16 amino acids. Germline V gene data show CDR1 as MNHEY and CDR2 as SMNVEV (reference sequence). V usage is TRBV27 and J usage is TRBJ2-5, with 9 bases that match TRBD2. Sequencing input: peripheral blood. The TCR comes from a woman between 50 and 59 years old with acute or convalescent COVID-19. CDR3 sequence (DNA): TGTGCCAGCAGTTTACGATTAGGGCTAGCGGGGGAGACCCAGTACTTC. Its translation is CASSLRLGLAGETQYF.